The rows below give T cell receptor beta chains drawn from one sample of a study of blood T cell repertoires in COVID-19. Assay used: immunoSEQ multiplex PCR; TCRdb lists only in-frame clones, some missing. The table lists some 260,000 clones, 75% to 95% of them singletons. Sequencing used PBMCs or T cells enriched from blood (not recorded which). Source of these receptors: a woman aged 18-29 years who had recovered from COVID-19. Both conserved end residues are part of each CDR3. The D gene is left open where the match is weak. The size of a clone is reported for some rows only, either as once, few or many, or as a class for expanded clones.

j_call d_call v_call clone_size cdr3_aa cdr3_nt
TRBJ1-2 . TRBV4-2 . CASSQEEGLTEGYTF TGTGCCAGCAGCCAAGAAGAGGGACTAACGGAGGGCTACACCTTC
TRBJ2-5 TRBD2 TRBV5-8 . CASSSLYGGVETQYF TGTGCCAGCAGCTCTCTATATGGGGGGGTAGAGACCCAGTACTTC
TRBJ2-3 . TRBV15 . CATSRGTAPSADTQYF TGTGCCACCAGCAGAGGGACAGCCCCGTCGGCAGATACGCAGTATTTT
TRBJ1-6 . TRBV4-1 . CASSREFPPQNSPLHF TGCGCCAGCAGCCGAGAATTTCCCCCGCAGAATTCACCCCTCCACTTT
TRBJ2-7 . TRBV5-1 . CASSFTGSYEQYF TGCGCCAGCAGCTTCACAGGGTCCTACGAGCAGTACTTC
TRBJ2-7 . TRBV3-1/TRBV3-2 . CASSLTRSGEQYF TGTGCCAGCAGCCTCACTCGTTCGGGCGAGCAGTACTTC
TRBJ1-2 . TRBV5-1 . CASSSGQMNGYTF TGCGCCAGCAGCTCCGGACAGATGAATGGCTACACCTTC
TRBJ2-3 . TRBV29-1 . CSVAGAALTDTQYF TGCAGCGTTGCAGGGGCCGCCCTCACAGATACGCAGTATTTT
TRBJ1-1 TRBD1 TRBV11-3 . CASSWDSMNTEAFF TGTGCCAGCAGCTGGGACAGCATGAACACTGAAGCTTTCTTT
TRBJ2-1 TRBD1 TRBV19 . CASSPGTGSLYNEQFF TGTGCCAGTTCCCCGGGGACAGGGTCCCTATACAATGAGCAGTTCTTC
TRBJ2-3 TRBD1 TRBV2 . CASRAGGGTDTQYF TGTGCCAGCAGAGCAGGGGGCGGGACAGATACGCAGTATTTT
TRBJ2-1 TRBD1 TRBV27 . CASSTDRGSSNEQFF TGTGCCAGCAGTACGGACAGGGGGTCTTCGAATGAGCAGTTCTTC
TRBJ2-1 TRBD1 TRBV12-3/TRBV12-4 . CAAGTGGNEQFF TGTGCCGCCGGGACAGGGGGTAATGAGCAGTTCTTC
TRBJ2-7 . TRBV4-1 . CASSQFPRDEQYF TGCGCCAGCAGCCAATTCCCACGGGACGAGCAGTACTTC
TRBJ1-1 TRBD1 TRBV4-1 . CASSQSSQGAITEAFF TGCGCCAGCAGCCAATCCTCACAGGGGGCGATAACTGAAGCTTTCTTT
TRBJ2-7 . TRBV6-2/TRBV6-3 . CASSILDTSYEQYF TGTGCCAGCAGTATTCTTGACACCTCCTACGAGCAGTACTTC
TRBJ2-7 TRBD1 TRBV28 few CASRPQGRAYEQYF TGTGCCAGCAGGCCACAGGGGAGAGCCTACGAGCAGTACTTC
TRBJ1-4 . TRBV10-3 once CAISYDRTTHEKLFF TGTGCCATCAGTTACGACAGAACAACCCATGAAAAACTGTTTTTT
TRBJ1-2 TRBD1 TRBV5-4 . CASRGTGRDGYTF TGTGCCAGCAGGGGGACAGGGAGAGATGGCTACACCTTC
TRBJ2-5 TRBD1 TRBV5-1 . CASSFTGGFQETQYF TGCGCCAGCAGCTTTACAGGGGGATTCCAAGAGACCCAGTACTTC
TRBJ2-7 TRBD1 TRBV27 . CASSTGGQYYEQYF TGTGCCAGCAGTACAGGGGGACAGTACTACGAGCAGTACTTC
TRBJ2-1 . TRBV5-1 . CASSSGHVDYNEQFF TGCGCCAGCAGCTCGGGACATGTAGACTACAATGAGCAGTTCTTC
TRBJ1-6 . TRBV19 once CASSIRGSPLHF TGTGCCAGTAGTATCCGAGGTTCACCCCTCCACTTT
TRBJ1-5 . TRBV9 . CASSAGPEDQPQHF TGTGCCAGCAGCGCTGGACCGGAGGATCAGCCCCAGCATTTT